This TCR beta chain was captured by sequencing in a study of T cells in Graves' hyperthyroidism and ophthalmopathy. V gave up 0 bases and J gave up 3 bases, with 9 bases separating them. The CDR3 has 15 residues. The V gene's germline CDR1 is KGHDR and CDR2 SFDVKD. This clonotype was seen many times. Every diagnosis used clinical symptoms, serum thyroxine and TRAb, thyroid ultrasound and orbital computed tomography. RNA transcripts provided the source from which TCR beta CDR3 regions were amplified. HTBI primers drove first-round RT-PCR of the TCR CDR3. In TCRdb, the multiplex PCR reads were re-called with MiXCR into one record per CDR3 protein. The sample lists 600,000 or so distinct CDR3 sequences; 15% to 20% were seen once.

The rearrangement joins TRBV24-1 to TRBJ2-3; D gene uncertain. The sequence was collected from a woman aged 25 to 45 with Graves' hyperthyroidism. The sample taken for sequencing was blood. The CDR3: CATSDLRASTDTQYF. CDR3 nucleotide sequence: TGTGCCACCAGTGATTTGAGGGCATCGACAGATACGCAGTATTTT.